Listed below are T cell receptor beta chains from one sample, sequenced in a study of molecular identifiers for immune sequencing clone quantification. TCRdb analysed the PCR reads with MiXCR anew, one entry per CDR3 protein. The table includes approximately 320,000 distinct CDR3 sequences, roughly a quarter detected once. The sequencing input was naive CD8+ T cells from blood, with Jurkat cell RNA spiked in. Receptors originate from a human donor in good health. Some libraries in this study had Jurkat cell RNA spiked in. Each CDR3 is given with its conserved first and last residue. A D gene is named only where the DNA matches it firmly. The size field is filled for only some rows; it gives once, few, many or a size class.

V gene	J gene	clone size	D gene	CDR3 protein	CDR3 DNA
TRBV11-2	TRBJ2-7	NA	NA	CASSLDFLGKNALDEQYF	TGTGCCAGCAGCTTAGATTTCCTGGGGAAAAATGCGCTGGACGAGCAGTACTTC
TRBV27	TRBJ1-1	few	NA	CASSSRQHEAFF	TGTGCCAGCAGTTCGCGACAGCATGAAGCTTTCTTT
TRBV20-1	TRBJ2-1	NA	TRBD2	CSASSLAGPYNEQFF	TGCAGTGCTTCCTCCTTAGCGGGGCCCTACAATGAGCAGTTCTTC
TRBV5-5	TRBJ2-5	NA	TRBD1	CASSSDRGEETQYF	TGTGCCAGCAGCTCCGACAGGGGGGAAGAGACCCAGTACTTC
TRBV5-1	TRBJ2-7	many	NA	CASSLGTLAGPEQYF	TGCGCCAGCAGCTTGGGCACTCTGGCGGGACCCGAGCAGTACTTC
TRBV4-1	TRBJ2-7	many	NA	CASSQGVRESIREQYF	TGCGCCAGCAGCCAAGGGGTCCGAGAATCCATACGGGAGCAGTACTTC
TRBV30	TRBJ1-3	NA	NA	CAWMTSSGNTIYF	TGTGCCTGGATGACATCCTCTGGAAACACCATATATTTT
TRBV3-1	TRBJ2-7	once	NA	CASSQDQWGRPGSYEQYF	TGTGCCAGCAGCCAAGATCAGTGGGGGCGGCCGGGAAGTTACGAGCAGTACTTC
TRBV19	TRBJ2-2	few	NA	CASSITGGYTGELFF	TGTGCCAGTAGTATAACTGGGGGCTACACCGGGGAGCTGTTTTTT
TRBV18	TRBJ2-7	NA	NA	CASSPGFGTTYEQYF	TGTGCCAGCTCACCAGGGTTTGGCACTACCTACGAGCAGTACTTC
TRBV7-9	TRBJ2-3	many	TRBD2	CASSLEAGVSDTQYF	TGTGCCAGCAGCTTAGAGGCGGGAGTCTCAGATACGCAGTATTTT
TRBV4-3	TRBJ2-3	many	NA	CASSQDLSGFTDTQYF	TGCGCCAGCAGCCAAGATCTTAGTGGATTCACAGATACGCAGTATTTT
TRBV6-5	TRBJ1-4	few	NA	CASSYGGASEKLFF	TGTGCCAGCAGTTACGGCGGGGCGTCTGAAAAACTGTTTTTT
TRBV4-1	TRBJ2-5	few	TRBD1	CASSLGQTFEETQYF	TGCGCCAGCAGCCTGGGACAGACTTTCGAGGAGACCCAGTACTTC
TRBV6-5	TRBJ2-7	many	NA	CASSPPGVGDEQYF	TGTGCCAGCAGCCCCCCGGGGGTAGGGGACGAGCAGTACTTC
TRBV12-3/TRBV12-4	TRBJ2-3	few	TRBD1	CASSQGTGGQTWTDTQYF	TGTGCCAGCAGTCAAGGGACAGGGGGCCAGACCTGGACAGATACGCAGTATTTT
TRBV4-1	TRBJ1-3	few	NA	CASSQEGLPISGNTIYF	TGCGCCAGCAGCCAAGAGGGGTTACCTATCTCTGGAAACACCATATATTTT
TRBV6-2/TRBV6-3	TRBJ1-1	many	NA	CASGGVIHEAFF	TGTGCCAGCGGCGGGGTTATACATGAAGCTTTCTTT
TRBV11-2	TRBJ2-1	many	NA	CASSSSNLARDEQFF	TGTGCCAGCAGCTCTTCCAACTTAGCTCGGGATGAGCAGTTCTTC
TRBV2	TRBJ2-5	many	TRBD2	CASSEESGGYQETQYF	TGTGCCAGCAGTGAAGAAAGCGGGGGGTACCAAGAGACCCAGTACTTC
TRBV7-2	TRBJ1-3	NA	NA	CASSLIRSGGNTIYF	TGTGCCAGCAGCTTAATCCGGTCAGGAGGAAACACCATATATTTT
TRBV2	TRBJ1-1	NA	NA	CASSSWGGGTEAFF	TGTGCCAGCAGTTCGTGGGGGGGTGGGACTGAAGCTTTCTTT
TRBV7-9	TRBJ2-5	NA	NA	CASSAQETQYF	TGTGCCAGCAGCGCGCAAGAGACCCAGTACTTC
TRBV5-5	TRBJ2-3	few	NA	CASSSSGFGPDTQYF	TGTGCCAGCAGCTCTTCAGGGTTCGGCCCAGATACGCAGTATTTT
TRBV4-1	TRBJ2-4	NA	NA	CASSQDLRNQLAKNIQYF	TGCGCCAGCAGCCAAGATCTGAGAAATCAACTAGCCAAAAACATTCAGTACTTC
TRBV12-3/TRBV12-4	TRBJ2-1	NA	NA	CASRHDPHEQFF	TGTGCCAGCAGGCACGACCCCCATGAGCAGTTCTTC
TRBV5-1	TRBJ2-3	few	TRBD2	CASSLTLAGVKDTQYF	TGCGCCAGCAGCTTAACTCTAGCGGGGGTCAAGGATACGCAGTATTTT
TRBV10-3	TRBJ2-3	NA	NA	CAISGFQTDTQYF	TGTGCCATCAGTGGGTTTCAGACAGATACGCAGTATTTT
TRBV20-1	TRBJ2-7	NA	NA	CSAVLGGEQYF	TGCAGTGCTGTCTTAGGGGGAGAGCAGTACTTC
TRBV12-3/TRBV12-4	TRBJ2-5	many	NA	CASRSRVKETQYF	TGTGCCAGCAGGTCTAGGGTAAAAGAGACCCAGTACTTC
TRBV11-2	TRBJ2-7	NA	TRBD2	CASSLGWASGVWEQYF	TGTGCCAGCAGCTTAGGGTGGGCTAGCGGTGTGTGGGAGCAGTACTTC
TRBV3-1	TRBJ2-1	NA	NA	CASSPERSNEQFF	TGTGCCAGCAGCCCGGAACGATCTAATGAGCAGTTCTTC
TRBV2	TRBJ2-1	few	NA	CASSMSRIPLYNEQFF	TGTGCCAGCAGTATGTCCCGGATTCCCTTGTACAATGAGCAGTTCTTC
TRBV10-3	TRBJ1-1	NA	TRBD1	CAIRIPGGANEAFF	TGTGCCATCAGGATTCCAGGGGGCGCGAATGAAGCTTTCTTT
TRBV3-1	TRBJ2-5	NA	NA	CASSQDLQQETQYF	TGTGCCAGCAGCCAAGATTTACAGCAAGAGACCCAGTACTTC
TRBV7-2	TRBJ2-3	many	NA	CASSLGPKADMGTQYF	TGTGCCAGCAGCTTAGGTCCTAAAGCCGATATGGGTACGCAGTATTTT
TRBV19	TRBJ1-2	NA	NA	CASSIDSFFYGYTF	TGTGCCAGTAGTATTGACAGCTTTTTCTATGGCTACACCTTC
TRBV20-1	TRBJ2-7	NA	NA	CSARGGSRANPYEQYF	TGCAGTGCTAGAGGGGGCAGCCGGGCTAACCCCTACGAGCAGTACTTC
TRBV20-1	TRBJ2-3	NA	TRBD2	CSARDKRGGLDTQYF	TGCAGTGCTAGAGACAAGCGGGGGGGCCTAGATACGCAGTATTTT
TRBV19	TRBJ2-3	NA	NA	CVSSTTPGDATDTQYF	TGTGTCAGTAGTACGACCCCGGGGGATGCAACAGATACGCAGTATTTT
TRBV20-1	TRBJ2-7	NA	NA	CSAREPSDYEQYF	TGCAGTGCTAGAGAGCCCTCGGACTACGAGCAGTACTTC
TRBV24-1	TRBJ2-1	many	NA	CATSEGKPSYNEQFF	TGTGCCACCAGTGAAGGCAAACCCTCCTACAATGAGCAGTTCTTC
TRBV7-9	TRBJ2-7	few	TRBD2	CASSLPLGLAGAYEQYF	TGTGCCAGCAGCTTACCCTTAGGACTAGCGGGGGCCTACGAGCAGTACTTC
TRBV27	TRBJ2-7	many	NA	CASSLMGPSSYEQYF	TGTGCCAGCAGTTTGATGGGGCCCAGCTCCTACGAGCAGTACTTC
TRBV27	TRBJ2-4	few	NA	CASRGPSAGKNIQYF	TGTGCCAGCCGGGGCCCCTCGGCAGGCAAAAACATTCAGTACTTC
TRBV20-1	TRBJ1-5	NA	NA	CSARDRLSQPQHF	TGCAGTGCTAGAGATCGACTAAGTCAGCCCCAGCATTTT
TRBV29-1	TRBJ2-7	many	NA	CSVVGGPYEQYF	TGCAGCGTTGTTGGGGGGCCCTACGAGCAGTACTTC
TRBV6-5	TRBJ2-7	many	NA	CASSYGRGGYEQYF	TGTGCCAGCAGTTACGGCAGGGGTGGGTACGAGCAGTACTTC
TRBV9	TRBJ2-3	NA	NA	CASSVAGTRVSTDTQYF	TGTGCCAGCAGCGTTGCAGGGACCAGAGTGTCCACAGATACGCAGTATTTT
TRBV27	TRBJ2-7	few	NA	CASSLSLRYEQYF	TGTGCCAGCAGTTTATCGCTCCGCTACGAGCAGTACTTC
TRBV12-3/TRBV12-4	TRBJ2-4	NA	NA	CASRPSGDSQRGKNIQYF	TGTGCCAGCAGACCCTCCGGGGACTCCCAACGCGGCAAAAACATTCAGTACTTC
TRBV11-1	TRBJ2-7	NA	TRBD1	CASSETGTGVIYEQYF	TGTGCCAGCAGCGAAACCGGGACAGGGGTAATCTACGAGCAGTACTTC
TRBV7-6	TRBJ1-1	NA	NA	CASSLAQSGFIYGSNTEAFF	TGTGCCAGCAGCTTAGCGCAAAGCGGCTTTATCTATGGATCGAACACTGAAGCTTTCTTT
TRBV7-6	TRBJ2-2	many	NA	CASSRPEGAPTGELFF	TGTGCCAGCAGCAGGCCCGAGGGCGCGCCCACCGGGGAGCTGTTTTTT
TRBV4-1	TRBJ2-3	NA	TRBD1	CASSHGQDPTDTQYF	TGCGCCAGCAGCCATGGACAGGACCCAACAGATACGCAGTATTTT
TRBV29-1	TRBJ1-2	many	TRBD1	CSVAGQDYGYTF	TGCAGCGTTGCTGGACAGGACTATGGCTACACCTTC
TRBV6-2/TRBV6-3	TRBJ2-3	few	TRBD2	CASSYSRLADYTDTQYF	TGTGCCAGCAGTTACTCGAGACTAGCGGACTACACAGATACGCAGTATTTT
TRBV9	TRBJ1-5	many	TRBD1	CASSTGEGQPQHF	TGTGCCAGCAGCACAGGGGAAGGTCAGCCCCAGCATTTT
TRBV7-8	TRBJ2-3	many	NA	CASSSTGTSTDTQYF	TGTGCCAGCAGCTCGACCGGGACTAGCACAGATACGCAGTATTTT